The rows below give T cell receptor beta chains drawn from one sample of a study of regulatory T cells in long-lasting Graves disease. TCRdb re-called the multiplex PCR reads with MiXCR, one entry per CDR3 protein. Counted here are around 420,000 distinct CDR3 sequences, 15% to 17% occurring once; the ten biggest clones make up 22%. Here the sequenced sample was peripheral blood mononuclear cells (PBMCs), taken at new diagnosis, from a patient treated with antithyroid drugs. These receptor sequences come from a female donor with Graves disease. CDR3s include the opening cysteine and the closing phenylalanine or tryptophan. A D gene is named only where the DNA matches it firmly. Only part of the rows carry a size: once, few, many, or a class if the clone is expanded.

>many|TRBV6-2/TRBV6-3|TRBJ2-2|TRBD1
CASTNLRGRGTGELFF
TGTGCCAGCACCAACCTCAGGGGGCGAGGCACCGGGGAGCTGTTTTTT
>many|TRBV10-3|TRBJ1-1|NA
CAISEGHGNLNTEAFF
TGTGCCATCAGTGAGGGACACGGAAACTTGAACACTGAAGCTTTCTTT
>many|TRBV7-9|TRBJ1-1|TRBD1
CASSQRQGRNTEVFF
TGTGCCAGCAGCCAACGACAGGGGCGGAACACTGAAGTTTTCTTT
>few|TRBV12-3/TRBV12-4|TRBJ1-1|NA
CASRTGLGYTEAFF
TGTGCCAGCAGAACAGGGCTTGGGTACACTGAAGCTTTCTTT
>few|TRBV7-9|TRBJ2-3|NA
CASSTIGEEGTDTQYF
TGTGCCAGCAGCACAATAGGGGAAGAGGGCACAGATACGCAGTATTTT
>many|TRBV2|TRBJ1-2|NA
CAENGEIISGYTF
TGTGCAGAGAACGGGGAAATCATCTCTGGCTACACCTTC
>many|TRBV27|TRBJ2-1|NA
CASSLVQSYNEQFF
TGTGCCAGCAGTTTAGTACAGAGCTACAATGAGCAGTTCTTC
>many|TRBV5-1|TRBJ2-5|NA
CASSLGAAQETQYF
TGCGCCAGCAGCTTGGGGGCGGCACAAGAGACCCAGTACTTC
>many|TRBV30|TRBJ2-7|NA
CAWSVAGALYEQYF
TGTGCCTGGAGTGTAGCAGGGGCCCTCTACGAGCAGTACTTC
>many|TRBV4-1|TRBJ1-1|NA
CASSQVILPGGGEAFF
TGCGCCAGCAGCCAAGTGATATTACCGGGGGGCGGGGAAGCTTTCTTT
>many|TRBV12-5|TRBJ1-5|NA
CASGDSNSNQPQHF
TGTGCTAGTGGGGACAGCAATAGCAATCAGCCCCAGCATTTT
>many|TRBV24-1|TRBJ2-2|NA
CATSDIRVDTGELFF
TGTGCCACCAGTGATATCAGGGTGGACACCGGGGAGCTGTTTTTT
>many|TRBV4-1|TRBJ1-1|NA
CASSQLGVEAFF
TGCGCCAGCAGCCAGTTGGGGGTTGAAGCTTTCTTT
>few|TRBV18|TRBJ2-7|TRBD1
CASSPPGQGSGEQYF
TGTGCCAGCTCACCACCGGGACAGGGGTCTGGGGAGCAGTACTTC
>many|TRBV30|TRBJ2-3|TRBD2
CAWSVLAGATDTQYF
TGTGCCTGGAGTGTACTTGCGGGAGCCACAGATACGCAGTATTTT
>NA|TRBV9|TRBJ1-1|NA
CASSAPGDTEAFF
TGTGCCAGCAGCGCCCCGGGGGACACTGAAGCTTTCTTT
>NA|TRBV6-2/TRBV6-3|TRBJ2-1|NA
CASSSPLAESYNEQFF
TGTGCCAGCAGTTCCCCGCTAGCCGAATCCTACAATGAGCAGTTCTTC
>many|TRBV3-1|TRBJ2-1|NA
CASSQGPEQFF
TGTGCCAGCAGCCAAGGACCCGAGCAGTTCTTC
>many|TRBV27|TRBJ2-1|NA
CASSFGGHNNEQFF
TGTGCCAGCAGTTTCGGGGGACACAACAATGAGCAGTTCTTC
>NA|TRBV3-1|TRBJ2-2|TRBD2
CASSLRGLAGAGPGELFF
TGTGCCAGCAGCCTCCGGGGACTAGCGGGGGCCGGCCCCGGGGAGCTGTTTTTT
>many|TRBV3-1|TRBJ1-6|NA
CASSTGLKEINSPLHF
TGTGCCAGCAGCACGGGCCTAAAGGAAATTAATTCACCCCTCCACTTT
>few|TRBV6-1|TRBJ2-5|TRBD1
CASSRGTGGIETQYF
TGTGCCAGCAGCCGTGGGACAGGGGGTATAGAGACCCAGTACTTC
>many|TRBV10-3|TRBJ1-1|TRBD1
CAISDRGRTEAFF
TGTGCCATCAGCGACAGGGGGAGAACTGAAGCTTTCTTT
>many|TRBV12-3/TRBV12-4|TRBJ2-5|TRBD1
CASNSGQGARETQYF
TGTGCCAGCAATTCCGGACAGGGGGCTCGGGAGACCCAGTACTTC
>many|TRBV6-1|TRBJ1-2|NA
CASSLDGRPNYGYTF
TGTGCCAGCAGTCTAGACGGCCGTCCTAACTATGGCTACACCTTC
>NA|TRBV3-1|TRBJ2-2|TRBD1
CASSPTRTGVGELFF
TGTGCCAGCAGCCCAACTAGGACAGGGGTCGGGGAGCTGTTTTTT
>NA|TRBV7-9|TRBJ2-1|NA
CASSISLEAHEQFF
TGTGCCAGCAGCATCTCCTTGGAGGCTCATGAGCAGTTCTTC
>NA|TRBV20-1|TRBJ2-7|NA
CSARVSSAPSYEQYF
TGCAGTGCTAGGGTCTCTAGCGCCCCCTCCTACGAGCAGTACTTC
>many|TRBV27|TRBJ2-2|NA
CASSYGRGGGELFF
TGTGCCAGCAGTTATGGCAGGGGAGGCGGGGAGCTGTTTTTT
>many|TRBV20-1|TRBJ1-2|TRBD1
CSARGGLGQGRLTNYGYTF
TGCAGTGCTAGAGGGGGCTTAGGACAGGGGCGACTAACTAACTATGGCTACACCTTC
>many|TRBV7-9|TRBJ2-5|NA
CASSWGGQQETQYF
TGTGCCAGCAGTTGGGGCGGGCAGCAAGAGACCCAGTACTTC
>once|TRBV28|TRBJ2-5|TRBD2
CASSGPRTSEETQYF
TGTGCCAGCAGTGGACCCCGGACTAGCGAAGAGACCCAGTACTTC
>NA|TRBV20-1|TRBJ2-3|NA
CSARVSGTDTQYF
TGCAGTGCTAGAGTATCGGGGACGGATACGCAGTATTTT
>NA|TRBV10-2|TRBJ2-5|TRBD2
CASSEYGRATQETQYF
TGCGCCAGCAGTGAGTACGGGAGGGCCACCCAAGAGACCCAGTACTTC
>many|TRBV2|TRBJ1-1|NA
CASSDLLGQNTEAFF
TGTGCCAGCAGTGACCTCCTAGGGCAGAACACTGAAGCTTTCTTT